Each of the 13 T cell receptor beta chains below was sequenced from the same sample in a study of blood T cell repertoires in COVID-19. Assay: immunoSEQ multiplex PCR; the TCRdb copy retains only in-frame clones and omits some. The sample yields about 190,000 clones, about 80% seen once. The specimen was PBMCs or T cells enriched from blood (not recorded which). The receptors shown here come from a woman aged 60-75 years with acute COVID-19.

CDR3 loop: CASSLGPGLANYGYTF. The CDR3 DNA is TGCGCCAGCAGCTTGGGGCCAGGATTAGCTAACTATGGCTACACCTTC. This chain joins TRBV5-1 and TRBJ1-2, with no clear D. V shed 0 bases and J shed 0 bases, with 12 bases lying between them. The CDR3 length is 16 residues. CDR1 is SGHRS and CDR2 is YFSETQ in the germline V gene.

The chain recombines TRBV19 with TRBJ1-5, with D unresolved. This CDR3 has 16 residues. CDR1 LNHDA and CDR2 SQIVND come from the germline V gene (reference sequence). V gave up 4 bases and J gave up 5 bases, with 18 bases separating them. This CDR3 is CASSTPLGGIDQPQHF. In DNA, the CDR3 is TGTGCCAGTAGTACCCCCCTGGGAGGGATCGATCAGCCCCAGCATTTT.

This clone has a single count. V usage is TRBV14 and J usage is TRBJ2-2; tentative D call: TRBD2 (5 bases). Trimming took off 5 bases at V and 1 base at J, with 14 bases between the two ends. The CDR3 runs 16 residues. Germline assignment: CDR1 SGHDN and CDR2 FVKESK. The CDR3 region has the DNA TGTGCCAGCAGCACAACGGACTGGAAGAACACCGGGGAGCTGTTTTTT. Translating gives CASSTTDWKNTGELFF.

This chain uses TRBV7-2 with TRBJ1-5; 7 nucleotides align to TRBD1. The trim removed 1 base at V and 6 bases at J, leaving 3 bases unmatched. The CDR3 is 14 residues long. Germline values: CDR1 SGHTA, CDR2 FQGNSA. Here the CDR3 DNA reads TGTGCCAGCAGCTTAGAGACAGGGCCTCAGCCCCAGCATTTT. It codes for CASSLETGPQPQHF.

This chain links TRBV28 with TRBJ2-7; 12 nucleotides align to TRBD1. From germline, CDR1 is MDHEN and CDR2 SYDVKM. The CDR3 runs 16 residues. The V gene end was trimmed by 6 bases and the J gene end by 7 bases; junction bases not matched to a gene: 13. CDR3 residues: CASRQLPGTGGREQYV. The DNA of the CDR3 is TGTGCCAGCAGACAACTACCAGGGACAGGGGGCCGGGAGCAGTACGTC.

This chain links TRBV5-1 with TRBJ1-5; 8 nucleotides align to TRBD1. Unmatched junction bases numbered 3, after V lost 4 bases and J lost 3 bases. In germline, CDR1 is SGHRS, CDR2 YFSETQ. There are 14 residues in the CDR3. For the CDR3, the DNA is TGCGCCAGCAGCGAACAGGGGGTCAATCAGCCCCAGCATTTT. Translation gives CASSEQGVNQPQHF.

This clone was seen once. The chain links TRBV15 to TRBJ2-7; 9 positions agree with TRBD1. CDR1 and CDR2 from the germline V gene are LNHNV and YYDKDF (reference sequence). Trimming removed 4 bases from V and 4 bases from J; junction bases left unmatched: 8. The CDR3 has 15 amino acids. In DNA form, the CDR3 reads TGTGCCACCAGCATCTCCGGGACAGGGTGGTACGAGCAGTACTTC. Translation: CATSISGTGWYEQYF.

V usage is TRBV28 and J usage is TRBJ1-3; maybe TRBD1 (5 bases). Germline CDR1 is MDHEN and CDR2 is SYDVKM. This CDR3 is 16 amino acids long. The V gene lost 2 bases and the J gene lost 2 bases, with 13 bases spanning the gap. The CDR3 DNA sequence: TGTGCCAGCAGTTTAGGAGGGGCAGGGACTGGAAACACCATATATTTT. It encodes CASSLGGAGTGNTIYF.

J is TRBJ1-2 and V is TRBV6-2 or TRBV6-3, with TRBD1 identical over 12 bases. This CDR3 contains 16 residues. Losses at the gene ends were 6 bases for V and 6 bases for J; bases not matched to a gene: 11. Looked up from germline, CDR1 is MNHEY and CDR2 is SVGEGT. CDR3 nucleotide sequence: TGTGCCAGCAGCAGCCGGGGGACAGGGGGCGTTGATGGCTACACCTTC. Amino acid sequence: CASSSRGTGGVDGYTF.

CDR3 residues: CASSPQFGASYNEQFF. The CDR3 DNA reads TGTGCCAGCTCACCACAGTTTGGGGCCTCCTACAATGAGCAGTTCTTC. The gene calls are TRBV18 and TRBJ2-1; a possible D gene is TRBD1 (5 bases). This CDR3 comprises 16 residues. Germline V lookup: CDR1 KGHSH, CDR2 LQKENI. Trimming took 1 base from V and 0 from J, leaving 10 bases between them.

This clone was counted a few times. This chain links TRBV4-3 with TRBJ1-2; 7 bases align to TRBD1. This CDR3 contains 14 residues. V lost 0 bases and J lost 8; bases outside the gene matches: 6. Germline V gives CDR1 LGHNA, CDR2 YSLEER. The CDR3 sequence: CASSQEGQGGGYTF. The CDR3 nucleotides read TGCGCCAGCAGCCAAGAAGGGCAGGGGGGAGGCTACACCTTC.

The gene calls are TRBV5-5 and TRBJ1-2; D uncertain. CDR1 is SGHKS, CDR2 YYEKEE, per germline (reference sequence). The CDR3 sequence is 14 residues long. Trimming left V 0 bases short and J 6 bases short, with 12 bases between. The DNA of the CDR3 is TGTGCCAGCAGCTTGGTTTATTCTAGCGATGGCTACACCTTC. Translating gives CASSLVYSSDGYTF.

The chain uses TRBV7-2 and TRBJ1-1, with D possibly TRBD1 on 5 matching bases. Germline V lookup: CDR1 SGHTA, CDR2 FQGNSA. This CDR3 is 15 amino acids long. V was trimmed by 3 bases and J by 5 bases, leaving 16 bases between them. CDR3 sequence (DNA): TGTGCCAGCAGCTTTGGCAGGGCGTCCCAGACTGAAGCTTTCTTT. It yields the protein CASSFGRASQTEAFF.